This TCR beta chain was captured in a study of CD8 T cells in ankylosing spondylitis. General observations from the study: A TCR beta motif made of fewer than ten highly homologous variants seemed typical of ankylosing spondylitis blood. Enrichment of disease-linked clones was reportedly significant in matched ankylosing spondylitis synovial fluid.

By quantitative 5'-RACE with molecular barcodes, the TCR beta libraries were made. One entry per CDR3 protein, called by TCRdb with MiXCR from the 5' RACE reads. The sample has roughly 250,000 distinct CDR3 sequences, 8.6% seen once. This CDR3 region has 15 residues. Germline V lookup: CDR1 SEHNR, CDR2 FQNEAQ (reference sequence). Trimming removed 7 bases from V and 6 bases from J; junction bases left unmatched: 5. The sample holds a few counts of this clonotype. Its antigen remains unidentified. The receptor comes from a male donor with ankylosing spondylitis or in good health (not recorded which). The source material was blood, either unsorted or a sorted T cell fraction (not recorded which). The chain combines TRBV7-9 with TRBJ2-1; 14 nucleotides agree with TRBD2. CDR3 amino acids: CASTTGLAGVNEQFF. Written as DNA, the CDR3 is TGTGCCAGCACCACGGGACTAGCGGGAGTCAATGAGCAGTTCTTC.